This T cell receptor (beta chain) was retrieved from a study of blood T cell repertoires in COVID-19. Study-wide context: Samples taken during acute and convalescent COVID-19 were collected in the United States, Italy and Spain. PBMCs, B-cell-depleted T cells, or T cells provided the cDNA or gDNA that made up the material.

This CDR3 has 13 residues. With 2 bases clipped from V and 11 bases from J, the junction kept 6 bases outside the gene matches. Germline CDR1 ENHRY, CDR2 SYGVKD. Seattle's enrolled individuals joined amid active infection and were then monitored longitudinally. Per the study methods: Estimates of nucleated cell counts were drawn from the amplification of reference gene primers. Produced via immunoSEQ multiplex PCR; TCRdb's table is partial and in-frame only. That table furnishes V, J and clone size, whereas the DNA furnished D and trimming. The sample has roughly 200,000 clones; about 81% are singletons.

The chain has TRBV10-3 and TRBJ1-1, with TRBD1 matching 9 bases. The sample taken for sequencing was peripheral blood. The source of this sequence is a woman of 80 years or more with COVID-19, enrolled during active disease. CDR3 amino acids: CAISEGQGIGAFF. The CDR3 coding sequence is TGTGCCATCAGTGAGGGACAGGGGATTGGGGCTTTCTTT.